The source of this T cell receptor (beta chain) is a study of breast tumors, draining lymph nodes, adjacent tissues. MiXCR was run by TCRdb on the multiplex PCR reads, yielding one entry per CDR3 protein. Among 250,000 or so distinct CDR3 sequences listed, over 30% were seen once. In regard to this clonotype: The conserved final phenylalanine or tryptophan is absent from the CDR3, which likely points to a read error.

The CDR3 covers 14 residues. CDR1 SGHAT and CDR2 FQNNGV come from the germline V gene. Trimming left V 1 base short and J 6 bases short, with 9 bases between. Breast cancer patients provided tissue from their axillary draining lymph nodes. Sequenced input: axillary lymph node tissue. The receptor comes from a female donor with breast cancer. Some clones in this sample may be carry-over from other donors' samples. The gene calls are TRBV11-2 and TRBJ2-2; D remains unclear. CDR3 in amino acids: CASSLVEVAGELFL. CDR3 bases: TGTGCCAGCAGCTTAGTTGAGGTGGCCGGGGAGCTGTTTCTT.